This TCR beta chain was recorded in a study of tumor-infiltrating lymphocytes in primary liver carcinoma. Study information: Staging of the tumors gave T1-T3 N0M0, with widths of roughly 4 to 10 cm.

The researchers produced TCR beta cDNA from around 0.5 ug total RNA with a constant-region primer. Investigators got TCR beta libraries out of three nested multiplex PCR rounds, done with slightly modified ARM-PCR. In the first two PCR rounds, TRBV1-TRBV30 forward primers were paired with a C-beta reverse primer, and each round lasted approximately 10 cycles. MiXCR, run by TCRdb on the multiplex PCR reads, gives a single entry per CDR3 protein. The data contain roughly 20,000 distinct CDR3 sequences, 65% to 85% of them singletons. Scientists recovered RNA and DNA together from roughly 21-30 mg of unsorted bulk tissue. With respect to this clonotype: As yet, its antigen is unknown.

Findings and caveats of the study: Detection in all five tumor regions applied to only about 7-24% of top clones.

The V and J ends lost 10 bases and 7 bases respectively, with 14 bases between them. Per germline, CDR1 KGHSH and CDR2 LQKENI. The CDR3 consists of 13 residues. The J gene is TRBJ1-6, the V gene TRBV18; D unclear. Material: liver tumor tissue from sampling region 4. As to subset: tumor region T4, right-lateral pole. The sequence was obtained from a woman younger than 45 with primary liver carcinoma and hepatitis B virus infection. The CDR3 DNA is TGTGCCAATTTGGGCCAGCGCAATTCACCCCTCCACTTT. Translating it yields CANLGQRNSPLHF.